This T cell receptor beta chain was identified during a study of blood T cell repertoires in COVID-19. This table comes from immunoSEQ multiplex PCR, and its TCRdb copy is limited to in-frame clones, with some not included. The sample has roughly 150,000 clones, about 85% seen once. Looked up from germline, CDR1 is MNHEY and CDR2 is SMNVEV (reference sequence). The CDR3 covers 12 residues. With 6 bases removed from V and 5 bases from J, the gap between germline ends came to 10 bases. The chain uses TRBV27 and TRBJ1-2; D not certain. This TCR was recovered from a man older than 75 with COVID-19, enrolled during active disease. The sequencing input was peripheral blood. The DNA of the CDR3 is TGTGCCAGCAGCTTGGAGGGATATGGCTACACCTTC. Protein sequence: CASSLEGYGYTF.